The 14 T cell receptor beta chains below all came from one sample that was sequenced in a study of T cell repertoires in cytomegalovirus infection. TCRdb itself ran the reads through MiXCR, one entry per CDR3 protein. In the table there are 510,000 or so distinct CDR3 sequences, about 26% of which are singletons. Sequencing was done on a sample of PBMCs. All receptors come from a human donor in good health (CMV status not recorded). Some clones in this sample may be carry-over from other donors' samples.

This clonotype was seen repeatedly, ten times or more. The chain links TRBV7-8 to TRBJ1-5; a weak D match, TRBD1 (6 bases). The germline CDR1 and CDR2 sequences are SGHVS and FQNEAQ. The CDR3 consists of 15 residues. With 1 base removed from V and 3 bases from J, the gap between germline ends came to 10 bases. The CDR3 bases are TGTGCCAGCAGCTTAGAGGACAGACACAATCAGCCCCAGCATTTT. Translation gives CASSLEDRHNQPQHF.

In its sample, this clonotype was seen many times. The rearrangement links TRBV7-2 to TRBJ2-5; D gene unclear. Germline values: CDR1 SGHTA, CDR2 FQGNSA. The CDR3 is 17 amino acids. Trimming left V 5 bases short and J 1 base short, with 20 bases between. Here the CDR3 reads CASSGISRPATQETQYF. The CDR3 DNA sequence: TGTGCCAGCAGCGGCATCAGTAGGCCCGCAACCCAAGAGACCCAGTACTTC.

V is TRBV7-4 and J is TRBJ2-1; TRBD1 matches 7 bases. Trimming took 8 bases from V and 6 from J; bases not matched to a gene: 16. Germline V CDR1 and CDR2: SGHVT, SQSDAQ. The CDR3 runs 16 residues. As DNA, the CDR3 is TGTGCCAGCCACGGCCCGGCAGGGGGTGGGATCAATGAGCAGTTCTTC. This codes for CASHGPAGGGINEQFF.

This clonotype was recorded a few times. The chain uses TRBV6-5 and TRBJ2-1, with D hard to call. Germline V gene lookup returns CDR1 MNHEY and CDR2 SVGAGI. V gave up 0 bases and J gave up 6 bases, with 6 bases separating them. This CDR3 region has 13 residues. The CDR3, as DNA: TGTGCCAGCAGTTACTCGATGGTCAATGAGCAGTTCTTC. As protein: CASSYSMVNEQFF.

The chain uses TRBV6-2 or TRBV6-3 and TRBJ2-7, with TRBD1 as a possible D gene (6 bases). The germline CDR1 and CDR2 sequences are MNHEY and SVGEGT. V was clipped by 7 bases and J by 10 bases, with 14 bases between them. This CDR3 is built from 11 residues. The CDR3 region is CASTQSDSQYF. CDR3 DNA sequence: TGTGCCAGCACCCAGTCGGACAGCCAGTACTTC.

This clonotype was seen a handful of times. V is TRBV7-2 and J is TRBJ2-7, with TRBD1 as a possible D gene (6 bases). Germline loops: CDR1 SGHTA, CDR2 FQGNSA. V lost 5 bases and J 9 bases, leaving 17 bases between the germline ends. The CDR3 sequence is 13 residues long. The CDR3 coding sequence is TGTGCCAGCAGCGACAGACAGGCCCAGGGGCAGTACTTC. Amino acid sequence: CASSDRQAQGQYF. The entire variable domain, with the rest obtained from reference TRBV7-2 and TRBJ2-7, is as follows: GAGVSQSPSNKVTEKGKDVELRCDPISGHTALYWYRQSLGQGLEFLIYFQGNSAPDKSGLPSDRFSAERTGGSVSTLTIQRTQQEDSAVYLCASSDRQAQGQYFGPGTRLTVT.

The rearrangement uses TRBV7-3 and TRBJ2-5; D perhaps matches TRBD2 (6 bases). V was clipped by 3 bases and J by 5 bases, with 10 bases between them. CDR1 is SGHTA, CDR2 FQGTGA, per germline. This CDR3 comprises 13 residues. The CDR3 DNA reads TGTGCCAGCAGCTTCATGGCGGGGGAGACCCAGTACTTC. It translates to CASSFMAGETQYF.

There are a few counts of this clonotype. This chain joins TRBV3-1 and TRBJ1-4, with D unclear. Per germline, CDR1 LGHDT and CDR2 YNNKEL (reference sequence). The CDR3 contains 14 residues. The germline V and J ends were trimmed by 1 base and 7 bases, with 10 bases remaining between them. CDR3 nucleotide sequence: TGTGCCAGCAGCCAAGTGTCCGGGTTTGAAAAACTGTTTTTT. This sequence encodes CASSQVSGFEKLFF.

This clonotype was recorded only once. V is TRBV6-6 and J is TRBJ2-3, with D possibly TRBD1 on 6 matching bases. CDR1 is MNHNY, CDR2 SVGAGI, per germline (reference sequence). V was pared by 4 bases and J by 0 bases, with 20 bases between. The CDR3 totals 18 residues. The CDR3 is CASSSPTGTPSSTDTQYF. CDR3 in DNA: TGTGCCAGCAGTTCTCCTACCGGGACACCATCTAGCACAGATACGCAGTATTTT.

This clonotype was recorded at least ten times. The gene calls are TRBV7-9 and TRBJ2-3; a weak D match, TRBD2 (6 bases). The V end was cut by 6 bases, the J end by 3 bases, with 13 bases between. The CDR3 consists of 14 residues. Germline V lookup: CDR1 SEHNR, CDR2 FQNEAQ (reference sequence). The CDR3 sequence: CASSPREGTDTQYF. CDR3 DNA: TGTGCCAGCAGTCCGCGGGAAGGGACAGATACGCAGTATTTT. Full variable domain (rest looked up from reference TRBV7-9 and TRBJ2-3): DTGVSQNPRHKITKRGQNVTFRCDPISEHNRLYWYRQTLGQGPEFLTYFQNEAQLEKSRLLSDRFSAERPKGSFSTLEIQRTEQGDSAMYLCASSPREGTDTQYFGPGTRLTVL.

This clonotype has at least ten counts. CDR3: CASSLEGFPYNEQFF. The DNA for the CDR3 is TGTGCCAGCAGCTTAGAAGGGTTTCCCTACAATGAGCAGTTCTTC. This sequence joins TRBV7-2 and TRBJ2-1; D gene ambiguous. The CDR3 loop spans 15 amino acids. Between the trimmed V and J ends, which lost 1 base and 2 bases, there was a span of 9 bases. Germline V gene lookup returns CDR1 SGHTA and CDR2 FQGNSA.

This clonotype showed up just a few times. The CDR3 loop reads CAISPRAEMAGANVLTF. CDR3 coding DNA: TGTGCCATCTCCCCTCGGGCAGAAATGGCTGGGGCCAACGTCCTGACTTTC. The rearrangement links TRBV6-6 to TRBJ2-6; unclear D gene. Germline CDR1 and CDR2: MNHNY and SVGAGI (reference sequence). Trimming left V 10 bases short and J 2 bases short, with 21 bases between. The CDR3 contains 17 residues.

The CDR3 bases are TGTGCCAGCAGCAGCGGAGACAGATCATACGAGCAGTACGTC. This codes for CASSSGDRSYEQYV. This chain uses TRBV14 with TRBJ2-7; D might be TRBD1 or TRBD2, each matching 5 bases. Between the trimmed V and J ends, which lost 5 bases and 4 bases, there was a span of 15 bases. Germline V gives CDR1 SGHDN, CDR2 FVKESK. The CDR3 loop spans 14 amino acids.

In its sample, this clonotype was seen many times. CDR3 protein: CASSQGGVPDTQYF. The CDR3 DNA sequence: TGTGCCAGCAGCCAGGGTGGTGTCCCAGATACGCAGTATTTT. The chain links TRBV7-3 to TRBJ2-3, with D possibly TRBD1 on 5 matching bases. The germline gives CDR1 SGHTA, CDR2 FQGTGA. Trimming took 5 bases from V and 4 from J, leaving 13 bases between them. The CDR3 is 14 amino acids. Drawing the rest from reference TRBV7-3 and TRBJ2-3, the complete variable domain is GAGVSQTPSNKVTEKGKYVELRCDPISGHTALYWYRQSLGQGPEFLIYFQGTGAADDSGLPNDRFFAVRPEGSVSTLKIQRTERGDSAVYLCASSQGGVPDTQYFGPGTRLTVL.